This TCR beta chain was sequenced for a study of CD8 T cells in Susac syndrome. Findings of the study overall: That the number of individuals in its TCR sequencing and HLA analysis was relatively small was acknowledged by the study.

With respect to this clonotype: Its antigen is not identified.

The CDR3 covers 13 residues. Germline V gives CDR1 SGHTA, CDR2 FQGNSA. Trimming took off 7 bases at V and 1 base at J, with 11 bases between the two ends. Random hexamers primed reverse transcription of 0.5 to 1 ug RNA. TCRdb re-derived calls from the immunoSEQ multiplex PCR reads in MiXCR, one entry per CDR3 protein. The sample contains around 71,000 distinct CDR3 sequences, 96% of which appear only once. Sequenced material: CD4+ T cells from PBMCs. The TCR comes from a human donor with multiple sclerosis. The J gene is TRBJ2-7, the V gene TRBV7-2, with a tentative D call TRBD2 (6 bases). In DNA, the CDR3 is TGTGCCAGCACTATGGGGGGTTCCTACGAGCAGTACTTC. Encoded protein: CASTMGGSYEQYF.